The TCR beta chain under discussion was sequenced for a study of T cell responses to AZD1222 COVID-19 vaccine. The overall study: Second-dose intervals near 4 or 12 weeks were combined. Findings of the study overall: Increases in Spike-specific TCR breadth and depth were seen after two AZD1222 doses. The donor cohort was predominantly white British with a female majority, and clonal diversity may have been underestimated.

Details on this clone: Its cognate antigen is unknown.

Sequencing was performed with immunoSEQ multiplex PCR; in TCRdb, only in-frame clones are kept and a portion is missing. The sample has some 90,000 clones; 88% are singletons. Unmatched junction bases numbered 10, after V lost 4 bases and J lost 0 bases. Per germline, CDR1 SGHTA and CDR2 FQGNSA. CDR3 size: 17 residues. The chain is built from TRBV7-2 and TRBJ2-5; 8 positions agree with TRBD2. This specimen consisted of peripheral blood, obtained on day 0 of AZD1222 vaccination. This sequence originates from an adult in good health. The CDR3 sequence: CASSSRRLAGNQETQYF. CDR3 nucleotide sequence: TGTGCCAGCAGCTCCAGGAGGCTAGCGGGTAACCAAGAGACCCAGTACTTC.